This T cell receptor (beta chain) was identified during a study of CD8 T cells in ankylosing spondylitis. Researchers built TCR beta libraries using quantitative 5'-RACE with molecular barcodes. MiXCR, applied by TCRdb to the 5' RACE reads, yields one record per CDR3 protein. The sample holds about 540,000 distinct CDR3 sequences, 10% to 15% seen once. The length of the CDR3 is 15 residues. The J segment lost 0 bases and the V segment lost 7 bases, leaving 4 bases of the junction unmatched. This clonotype occurred a few times. Its antigen is as yet unknown. Whole-study findings and limits: A CD8+ phenotype characterized the disease-linked clones, which were relatively rare in peripheral blood. Within matched ankylosing spondylitis synovial fluid, disease-linked clones were reportedly significantly enriched. A TCR beta motif of eight or nine highly homologous variants seemed to mark ankylosing spondylitis blood.

This clonotype originated in a male donor with ankylosing spondylitis. The genes are TRBV12-3 or TRBV12-4 and TRBJ1-5; 9 bases line up with TRBD1. Sequencing was done on a sample of blood, either unsorted or a sorted T cell fraction (not recorded which). CDR3 nucleotide sequence: TGTGCCAGCACCTGGGACAGGGCTAGCAATCAGCCCCAGCATTTT. This translates into CASTWDRASNQPQHF.